This T cell receptor (beta chain) was sequenced for a study of STAT5B mutations in CD4+ large granular lymphocyte leukemia (dated by TCRdb to 2021 to 2024). With respect to the entire study: Among the healthy controls, the CDR3 'QG' motif was associated with a particular HLA allele. The study compared the TCRbeta repertoires of patients with CD4+ T-cell large granular lymphocyte leukemia against those of healthy blood donors. The purity of purified fractions was confirmed by flow cytometry on FACSCanto II or FACSVerse to exceed 95% among lymphocytes.

From the cysteine up to the phenylalanine, the CDR3 has a length of 15 residues. Of the read, only the CDR3 DNA is kept; its 45 bases are in frame from base 1. Trimming takes 5 bases from V and 0 bases from J, and the germline ends sit 12 bases apart. Sequences SGHAT (CDR1) and FQNNGV (CDR2) are obtained from the germline V gene. Buffy coats from around 37 blood donors, supplied by the Finnish Red Cross blood service, were used as healthy controls. All TCR-sequenced material derived from peripheral blood: patient blood samples and healthy donor buffy coats. Peripheral blood mononuclear cells were isolated by Ficoll-Hypaque gradient centrifugation. For the healthy controls, CD4+ cells were obtained from buffy coats by magnetic purification. The Gentra Puregene Cell and Tissue kit was used for genomic DNA extraction, and quantification was performed on a Qubit 2.0 fluorometer. The study at large found these results: Enrichment of TRBV06-family usage was observed among the top patient clones (8/27) relative to healthy controls (2/35). Greater clonality appeared to be present in CD4-sorted patient repertoires than in healthy CD4+ repertoires, and the difference was retained after the putative leukemic clones were removed. Each patient's main leukemic clonotypes were private, but roughly 25% of these clonotypes showed up at low frequency in the non-leukemic repertoires of other patients. The data were not HLA-matched, and the relatively small sample size could explain the higher clonality seen in CD4+ compared with CD8+ T-LGLL.

In the case of this clone: There is no known antigen for this receptor. Qualities for individual bases were not recorded, and no much larger clone is one base off.

TCRbeta rearrangements were sequenced from genomic DNA using the immunoSEQ assay at survey resolution. From the authors' description of their analysis: A lowest detectable productive clonotype frequency of 2.59 x 10-5 was observed in the TCR sequencing data. Analyses included only productive TCRbeta rearrangements, meaning complete and in-frame sequences. Clonality for each sample was calculated as Simpson clonality in the immunoSEQ Analyzer version 3.0. Clones were grouped by frequency into very rare, small, medium, large (1-20%) or hyperexpanded (>20%) categories. Generation probabilities were estimated with OLGA 1.2.3, V-gene circos plots were made with VDJtools, specificities were looked up in VDJdb, and CDR3 motifs were identified with GLIPH. What TCRdb holds here is the immuneACCESS table cut down to in-frame rearrangements. Part of the clones is not present; checked against another copy, under half of the missing clones reflect an unresolved V gene, and the others are unexplained. The V and J calls and clone size are taken from that table; D and trimming were inferred from the DNA. For this sample the table gives under 40,000 clones, of which roughly 77% were detected only once. The top ten hold 0.4% to 0.5% of the sample.

The receptor was derived from a human donor in good health. Specimen: CD4+ T cells from blood buffy coats. This receptor chain uses TRBV11-2 and TRBJ2-3; the D gene is possibly TRBD1 or TRBD2, with 6 bases matching each. The CDR3 corresponds to CASSQTGASTDTQYF. The sequenced DNA is TGTGCCAGCAGCCAAACGGGGGCCAGCACAGATACGCAGTATTTT. The full variable domain, completed from the reference TRBV11-2 and TRBJ2-3 proteins outside the CDR3, reads EAGVAQSPRYKIIEKRQSVAFWCNPISGHATLYWYQQILGQGPKLLIQFQNNGVVDDSQLPKDRFSAERLKGVDSTLKIQPAKLEDSAVYLCASSQTGASTDTQYFGPGTRLTVL.